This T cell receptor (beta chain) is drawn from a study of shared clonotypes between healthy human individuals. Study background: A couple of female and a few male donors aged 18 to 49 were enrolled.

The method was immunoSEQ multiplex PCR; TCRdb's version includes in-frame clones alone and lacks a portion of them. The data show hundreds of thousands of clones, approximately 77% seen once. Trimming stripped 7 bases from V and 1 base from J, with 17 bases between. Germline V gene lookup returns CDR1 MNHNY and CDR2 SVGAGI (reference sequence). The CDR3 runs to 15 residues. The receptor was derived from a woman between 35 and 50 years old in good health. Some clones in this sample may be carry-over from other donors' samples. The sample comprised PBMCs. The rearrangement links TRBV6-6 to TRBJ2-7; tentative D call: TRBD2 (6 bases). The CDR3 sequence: CASTFGLLESYEQYF. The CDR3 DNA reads TGTGCCAGCACCTTTGGACTACTGGAATCCTACGAGCAGTACTTC.